The 21 T cell receptor beta chains reported below all come from one sample, sequenced in a study of OX40 agonist ivuxolimab in advanced cancers. The protocol was immunoSEQ multiplex PCR, while the TCRdb copy is restricted to in-frame clones and leaves out a portion. Of about 91,000 clones listed, around 84% are singletons. Sequenced here: CD4+ or CD8+ T cells sorted from blood, sampled in a trial of the OX40 agonist ivuxolimab. The receptors were sampled from an adult with an advanced solid tumor such as melanoma, head and neck, liver or kidney cancer.

This clone was recorded once. The CDR3 region has the DNA TGTGCCAGCAGTCAAAATGAGCAGTTCTTC. Its protein is CASSQNEQFF. The chain combines TRBV7-2 with TRBJ2-1; D unresolved. There are 10 residues in the CDR3. V lost 6 bases and J 7 bases, leaving 4 bases between the germline ends. Per germline, CDR1 SGHTA and CDR2 FQGNSA.

This clone has more than one count but fewer than ten. The V call is TRBV5-6, the J call TRBJ1-6, with D maybe TRBD1 (6 bases). Germline assignment: CDR1 SGHDT and CDR2 YYEEEE. CDR3 size: 16 residues. Trimming took 5 bases from V and 7 from J, leaving 19 bases between them. The CDR3 spells CASSRGAGLGNSPLHF. CDR3 bases: TGTGCCAGCAGTCGGGGGGCAGGACTTGGGAATTCACCCCTCCACTTT. Filled out from reference TRBV5-6 and TRBJ1-6, the complete variable domain reads DAGVTQSPTHLIKTRGQQVTLRCSPKSGHDTVSWYQQALGQGPQFIFQYYEEEERQRGNFPDRFSGHQFPNYSSELNVNALLLGDSALYLCASSRGAGLGNSPLHFGNGTRLTVT.

The chain recombines TRBV2 with TRBJ2-2, with 8 positions matching TRBD1. The germline V gene encodes CDR1 SNHLY and CDR2 FYNNEI. The V and J ends lost 6 bases and 4 bases, in that order; junction bases with no gene match: 4. The CDR3 is made up of 14 amino acids. CDR3 region: CASSSRGRTGELFF. CDR3 bases: TGTGCCAGCAGCTCCAGGGGGCGCACCGGGGAGCTGTTTTTT.

The gene calls are TRBV11-1 and TRBJ2-1; possibly TRBD1 for D (5 bases). The germline V gene encodes CDR1 SGHAT and CDR2 FQDESV (reference sequence). This CDR3 is built from 16 residues. The germline V and J ends were trimmed by 3 bases and 8 bases, with 20 bases remaining between them. The CDR3 sequence: CASSFSLAPGNDEQFF. The CDR3 DNA reads as TGTGCCAGCAGCTTTTCCCTTGCTCCAGGGAACGATGAGCAGTTCTTC. Drawing the rest from reference TRBV11-1 and TRBJ2-1, the complete variable domain is EAEVAQSPRYKITEKSQAVAFWCDPISGHATLYWYRQILGQGPELLVQFQDESVVDDSQLPKDRFSAERLKGVDSTLKIQPAELGDSAMYLCASSFSLAPGNDEQFFGPGTRLTVL.

This chain links TRBV18 with TRBJ1-4; D might be TRBD1 (5 bases). Germline V gives CDR1 KGHSH, CDR2 LQKENI. Deletions cut 1 base from V and 4 bases from J, with 22 bases between. This CDR3 spans 19 amino acids. Here the CDR3 DNA reads TGTGCCAGCTCACCACAGGGGACCCGACTGAGTAGTGTTAATGAAAAACTGTTTTTT. This encodes CASSPQGTRLSSVNEKLFF.

This chain joins TRBV7-2 and TRBJ2-5; the D gene could be TRBD1 or TRBD2 (5 bases each). CDR1 is SGHTA and CDR2 is FQGNSA in the germline V gene. The CDR3 spans 15 residues. Trimming removed 3 bases at V and 5 bases at J, with 16 bases between. The CDR3 protein is CASSFYTQGRETQYF. The DNA of the CDR3 is TGTGCCAGCAGCTTCTACACTCAGGGACGGGAGACCCAGTACTTC.

The chain recombines TRBV9 with TRBJ1-3, with D possibly matching TRBD1 (5 bases). Trimming took off 0 bases at V and 4 bases at J, with 11 bases between the two ends. CDR1 and CDR2 from the germline V gene are SGDLS and YYNGEE. The CDR3 runs to 15 residues. In nucleotides, the CDR3 is TGTGCCAGCAGCGTAGATGGGGGGAAAGGAAACACCATATATTTT. This codes for CASSVDGGKGNTIYF. The full variable domain, completed using reference TRBV9 and TRBJ1-3, is DSGVTQTPKHLITATGQRVTLRCSPRSGDLSVYWYQQSLDQGLQFLIQYYNGEERAKGNILERFSAQQFPDLHSELNLSSLELGDSALYFCASSVDGGKGNTIYFGEGSWLTVV.

V gene TRBV7-2 combines with J gene TRBJ2-7, with D perhaps matching TRBD2 (6 bases). Trimming took off 7 bases at V and 4 bases at J, with 23 bases between the two ends. The CDR3 has 16 residues. CDR1 and CDR2 (germline): SGHTA, FQGNSA. As DNA, the CDR3 is TGTGCCAGCAACCCCGGGGGAATAGGTATGGCTTACGAGCAGTACTTC. Translation: CASNPGGIGMAYEQYF.

CDR3 residues: CASSRGGTNTGELFF. CDR3 DNA: TGTGCCAGCAGCCGCGGGGGCACGAACACCGGGGAGCTGTTTTTT. The chain employs TRBV5-6 and TRBJ2-2; the D gene is possibly TRBD2 (7 bases). Germline values: CDR1 SGHDT, CDR2 YYEEEE. CDR3 size: 15 residues. The ends were cut back, 4 bases at V and 0 bases at J, with 10 bases in the middle.

The gene calls are TRBV9 and TRBJ2-5; D is perhaps TRBD1 or TRBD2 (6 bases each). Germline assignment: CDR1 SGDLS and CDR2 YYNGEE. V shed 4 bases and J shed 2 bases, with 15 bases lying between them. The CDR3 runs 15 residues. CDR3 sequence: CASSPGGRGQETQYF. Here the CDR3 DNA reads TGTGCCAGCAGCCCCGGGGGCAGAGGACAAGAGACCCAGTACTTC.

J is TRBJ1-3 and V is TRBV13, with D possibly TRBD1 on 5 matching bases. V lost 4 bases to trimming and J lost 2 bases, with 9 bases between them. Per the germline V gene, CDR1 is PRHDT and CDR2 is FYEKMQ (reference sequence). The CDR3 spans 14 residues. CDR3 protein: CASSSGTAGNTIYF. The CDR3 DNA is TGTGCCAGCAGCTCCGGGACCGCTGGAAACACCATATATTTT. Combining the CDR3 with reference TRBV13 and TRBJ1-3 gives the whole variable domain AAGVIQSPRHLIKEKRETATLKCYPIPRHDTVYWYQQGPGQDPQFLISFYEKMQSDKGSIPDRFSAQQFSDYHSELNMSSLELGDSALYFCASSSGTAGNTIYFGEGSWLTVV.

The gene calls are TRBV4-3 and TRBJ2-2, with D perhaps TRBD1 (6 bases). With 2 bases removed from V and 5 bases from J, the gap between germline ends came to 12 bases. Germline CDR1 LGHNA, CDR2 YSLEER. CDR3 length: 15 amino acids. The CDR3 loop reads CASSQLPGQTGELFF. The CDR3 nucleotides read TGCGCCAGCAGCCAACTACCAGGACAGACCGGGGAGCTGTTTTTT.

The gene calls are TRBV9 and TRBJ1-5; D possibly corresponds to TRBD1 (6 bases). There are 15 residues in the CDR3. With 3 bases removed from V and 3 bases from J, the gap between germline ends came to 13 bases. Per germline, CDR1 SGDLS and CDR2 YYNGEE. In DNA form, the CDR3 reads TGTGCCAGCAGCGCGGGGACAAATAACAATCAGCCCCAGCATTTT. It specifies CASSAGTNNNQPQHF.

This chain joins TRBV28 and TRBJ2-3; no clear D gene. Germline values: CDR1 MDHEN, CDR2 SYDVKM. V gave up 4 bases and J gave up 2 bases, with 7 bases separating them. CDR3 length equals 13 residues. The CDR3 region has the DNA TGTGCCAGCAGTTGGGCGGACACAGATACGCAGTATTTT. It translates to CASSWADTDTQYF. The full variable domain, completed using reference TRBV28 and TRBJ2-3, is DVKVTQSSRYLVKRTGEKVFLECVQDMDHENMFWYRQDPGLGLRLIYFSYDVKMKEKGDIPEGYSVSREKKERFSLILESASTNQTSMYLCASSWADTDTQYFGPGTRLTVL.

The chain couples TRBV29-1 to TRBJ2-3; 7 bases fit TRBD1. V gave up 5 bases and J gave up 3 bases; unmatched junction bases: 5. This CDR3 contains 13 residues. The germline V gene has CDR1 SQVTM and CDR2 ANQGSEA. The DNA of the CDR3 is TGCAGCGTTACAGGGGCGGGTACAGATACGCAGTATTTT. Its protein is CSVTGAGTDTQYF.

This clone was seen once. V usage is TRBV7-2 and J usage is TRBJ2-5; D unresolved. Trimming removed 3 bases from V and 5 bases from J, with 10 bases in between. The CDR3 has 13 amino acids. Germline-derived CDR1 and CDR2 are SGHTA and FQGNSA. CDR3 protein: CASSFVSLETQYF. Here the CDR3 DNA reads TGTGCCAGCAGCTTCGTCTCCCTCGAGACCCAGTACTTC. The full variable domain, completed using reference TRBV7-2 and TRBJ2-5, is GAGVSQSPSNKVTEKGKDVELRCDPISGHTALYWYRQSLGQGLEFLIYFQGNSAPDKSGLPSDRFSAERTGGSVSTLTIQRTQQEDSAVYLCASSFVSLETQYFGPGTRLLVL.

This chain links TRBV5-1 with TRBJ2-1; 15 nucleotides match TRBD2. Unmatched junction bases numbered 14, after V lost 4 bases and J lost 3 bases. The CDR3 consists of 20 residues. Germline CDR1 and CDR2: SGHRS and YFSETQ. CDR3 region: CASSHPRGLAGGPGYNEQFF. Here the CDR3 DNA reads TGCGCCAGCAGCCATCCCCGTGGACTAGCGGGGGGGCCGGGCTACAATGAGCAGTTCTTC. Full variable domain (remainder filled in from reference TRBV5-1 and TRBJ2-1): KAGVTQTPRYLIKTRGQQVTLSCSPISGHRSVSWYQQTPGQGLQFLFEYFSETQRNKGNFPGRFSGRQFSNSRSEMNVSTLELGDSALYLCASSHPRGLAGGPGYNEQFFGPGTRLTVL.

This clone was seen more than once but under ten times. The rearrangement uses TRBV7-9 and TRBJ1-1; the match to TRBD1 covers 8 bases. V trimming: 1 base; J trimming: 4 bases; junction bases outside the gene matches: 2. This CDR3 comprises 14 residues. The V gene's germline CDR1 is SEHNR and CDR2 FQNEAQ (reference sequence). The CDR3 spells CASSLGGTGTEAFF. As DNA, the CDR3 is TGTGCCAGCAGCTTAGGCGGGACAGGCACTGAAGCTTTCTTT.

The V call is TRBV6-5, the J call TRBJ1-6; D may be TRBD1 (5 bases). The CDR3 is made up of 15 amino acids. Germline loops: CDR1 MNHEY, CDR2 SVGAGI. V was cut by 0 bases and J by 4 bases, with 7 bases left in between. CDR3 region: CASSYSGPYNSPLHF. The CDR3 DNA sequence: TGTGCCAGCAGTTACTCGGGACCTTATAATTCACCCCTCCACTTT.

The chain recombines TRBV6-5 with TRBJ2-3, with D tentatively TRBD1 (6 bases). The V and J ends lost 5 bases and 0 bases respectively, with 9 bases between them. The CDR3 extends over 14 amino acids. CDR1 is MNHEY and CDR2 is SVGAGI in the germline V gene. CDR3 sequence (DNA): TGTGCCAGCAGTGACGGACAGAGCACAGATACGCAGTATTTT. Translated: CASSDGQSTDTQYF.

The chain joins TRBV6-5 to TRBJ2-3, with 8 nucleotides matching TRBD1. Germline lookup yields CDR1 MNHEY and CDR2 SVGAGI. The V gene end was trimmed by 6 bases and the J gene end by 5 bases; junction bases not matched to a gene: 4. The CDR3 runs to 13 residues. The CDR3 loop is CASRLQGVDTQYF. The DNA of the CDR3 is TGTGCCAGCAGACTACAGGGGGTAGATACGCAGTATTTT.